This passage covers 26 T cell receptor beta chains from one sample sequenced in a study of blood T cell repertoires in COVID-19. TCRdb's table, derived via immunoSEQ multiplex PCR, lists solely in-frame clones and lacks some. The table shows around 60,000 clones, with about 88% occurring only once. The material sequenced was peripheral blood. These receptor sequences come from a woman aged 55-70 years with active COVID-19.

J is TRBJ1-3 and V is TRBV5-4; TRBD1 matches at 9 bases. The CDR3 extends over 16 amino acids. V shed 4 bases and J 1 base; nucleotides not matched to a gene: 6. Germline-derived CDR1 and CDR2 are SGHNT and YYREEE (reference sequence). CDR3 loop: CASSGDREISGNTIYF. CDR3 in DNA: TGTGCCAGCAGCGGGGACAGGGAAATATCTGGAAACACCATATATTTT. Full variable domain (remainder filled in from reference TRBV5-4 and TRBJ1-3): ETGVTQSPTHLIKTRGQQVTLRCSSQSGHNTVSWYQQALGQGPQFIFQYYREEENGRGNFPPRFSGLQFPNYSSELNVNALELDDSALYLCASSGDREISGNTIYFGEGSWLTVV.

This clone was seen once. This chain joins TRBV19 and TRBJ1-2; 7 bases align to TRBD1. Germline V CDR1 and CDR2: LNHDA, SQIVND (reference sequence). The CDR3 length is 15 residues. The V and J ends lost 6 bases and 1 base, in that order; junction bases with no gene match: 8. The CDR3 region has the DNA TGTGCCAGTAGCCAATCCGGGACAGATAACTATGGCTACACCTTC. Translated, it gives CASSQSGTDNYGYTF.

The V call is TRBV6-5, the J call TRBJ1-6, with 7 bases lining up with TRBD1. Losses at the gene ends were 5 bases for V and 6 bases for J; bases not matched to a gene: 7. The CDR3 extends over 15 amino acids. Germline CDR1 is MNHEY and CDR2 is SVGAGI. The CDR3: CASSLTGTSNSPLHF. The CDR3 DNA reads as TGTGCCAGCAGTCTGACAGGGACTTCTAATTCACCCCTCCACTTT.

This clone appeared a few times. The rearrangement uses TRBV5-6 and TRBJ2-2; 10 bases align to TRBD1. The V gene end was trimmed by 2 bases and the J gene end by 7 bases; junction bases not matched to a gene: 5. The CDR3 consists of 15 residues. The germline V gene has CDR1 SGHDT and CDR2 YYEEEE. CDR3 sequence reads: CASSLGTGVIGELFF. DNA of the CDR3: TGTGCCAGCAGCTTAGGGACAGGGGTTATCGGGGAGCTGTTTTTT.

This sequence joins TRBV19 and TRBJ2-7; maybe TRBD2 (7 bases). The CDR3 contains 15 residues. Germline CDR1 LNHDA, CDR2 SQIVND (reference sequence). Trimming took off 5 bases at V and 0 bases at J, with 14 bases between the two ends. The CDR3 DNA follows: TGTGCCAGTAGTGACGGGGGGCGGAGCTCCTACGAGCAGTACTTC. This sequence encodes CASSDGGRSSYEQYF.

This clone was counted only a few times. The gene calls are TRBV4-1 and TRBJ2-7, with D uncertain. V was cut by 1 base and J by 3 bases, with 10 bases left in between. Germline loops: CDR1 MGHRA, CDR2 YSYEKL. The CDR3 length is 14 residues. The CDR3 spells CASSQVMAGYEQYF. CDR3 in DNA: TGCGCCAGCAGCCAAGTAATGGCTGGCTACGAGCAGTACTTC.

DNA for the CDR3: TGCAGCGTTGACGAGGGAACTACTAATGAAAAACTGTTTTTT. It is translated as CSVDEGTTNEKLFF. The chain couples TRBV29-1 to TRBJ1-4; D not resolved. V gave up 3 bases and J gave up 2 bases, with 10 bases separating them. The CDR3 consists of 14 residues. Looked up from germline, CDR1 is SQVTM and CDR2 is ANQGSEA.

A few counts support this clone. This chain joins TRBV25-1 and TRBJ1-1; 7 bases fit TRBD1. CDR1 and CDR2 (germline): MGHDK, SYGVNS. Unmatched junction bases numbered 8, after V lost 6 bases and J lost 4 bases. This CDR3 comprises 14 residues. The CDR3 protein is CASRDDRDVTEAFF. DNA of the CDR3: TGTGCCAGCAGGGATGACAGGGATGTCACTGAAGCTTTCTTT.

The V call is TRBV7-9, the J call TRBJ2-1, with 10 bases that match TRBD1. Unmatched junction bases numbered 5, after V lost 3 bases and J lost 9 bases. Germline loops: CDR1 SEHNR, CDR2 FQNEAQ (reference sequence). There are 14 residues in the CDR3. The CDR3 sequence: CASSLDRGVGEQFF. The CDR3, as DNA: TGTGCCAGCAGCTTGGACAGGGGGGTAGGTGAGCAGTTCTTC. Full variable domain (remainder filled in from reference TRBV7-9 and TRBJ2-1): DTGVSQNPRHKITKRGQNVTFRCDPISEHNRLYWYRQTLGQGPEFLTYFQNEAQLEKSRLLSDRFSAERPKGSFSTLEIQRTEQGDSAMYLCASSLDRGVGEQFFGPGTRLTVL.

This chain joins TRBV5-1 and TRBJ1-4; 11 nucleotides match TRBD1. Trimming took 1 base from V and 4 from J; bases not matched to a gene: 6. The CDR3 runs to 17 residues. Germline V CDR1 and CDR2: SGHRS, YFSETQ. The CDR3 protein is CASSLTGQGAGNEKLFF. The CDR3 bases are TGCGCCAGCAGCTTGACCGGACAGGGGGCTGGTAATGAAAAACTGTTTTTT. The full variable domain, in which reference TRBV5-1 and TRBJ1-4 provide the parts outside the CDR3, is KAGVTQTPRYLIKTRGQQVTLSCSPISGHRSVSWYQQTPGQGLQFLFEYFSETQRNKGNFPGRFSGRQFSNSRSEMNVSTLELGDSALYLCASSLTGQGAGNEKLFFGSGTQLSVL.

The V and J genes are TRBV12-3 or TRBV12-4 and TRBJ2-7; D not resolved. The CDR3 runs 12 residues. Trimming stripped 3 bases from V and 9 bases from J, with 12 bases between. The CDR3 nucleotides are TGTGCCAGCAGTTTTAACAGTTTAAGGCAGTACTTC. This gives the protein CASSFNSLRQYF.

CDR3 sequence: CASSQREDTEAFF. Here the CDR3 DNA reads TGCGCCAGCAGCCAAAGGGAGGACACTGAAGCTTTCTTT. The gene calls are TRBV4-1 and TRBJ1-1; D remains ambiguous. Germline CDR1 is MGHRA and CDR2 is YSYEKL. Trimming removed 2 bases from V and 3 bases from J, with 7 bases in between. The CDR3 consists of 13 residues.

The V gene is TRBV7-6, the J gene TRBJ2-7, with 12 bases aligning to TRBD1. This CDR3 is built from 15 residues. CDR1 SGHVS and CDR2 FNYEAQ come from the germline V gene. Trimming cost V 1 base and J 5 bases; bases outside gene matches: 3. The CDR3 bases are TGTGCCAGCAGCTTAGAGGGGACAGGGGGCCACGAGCAGTACTTC. It specifies CASSLEGTGGHEQYF.

The J gene is TRBJ2-7, the V gene TRBV6-5, with D possibly matching TRBD1 (7 bases). With 8 bases removed from V and 2 bases from J, the gap between germline ends came to 10 bases. Germline V gives CDR1 MNHEY, CDR2 SVGAGI. The CDR3 runs to 12 residues. This CDR3 reads CASGGTAYEQYF. In DNA, the CDR3 is TGTGCCAGCGGGGGGACAGCCTACGAGCAGTACTTC.

This clone has only one observation. This chain joins TRBV10-3 and TRBJ1-1; TRBD1 matches 8 bases. The CDR3 is made up of 14 amino acids. V was pared by 6 bases and J by 1 base, with 4 bases of the junction left unmatched. Germline CDR1 ENHRY, CDR2 SYGVKD. CDR3 region: CAIRAQGGNTEAFF. DNA of the CDR3: TGTGCCATCAGAGCACAGGGGGGGAACACTGAAGCTTTCTTT.

J is TRBJ1-2 and V is TRBV3-1 (or the pseudogene TRBV3-2); 8 positions match TRBD1. V lost 6 bases to trimming and J lost 4 bases; unmatched junction nucleotides: 16. The CDR3 runs 17 residues. Per the germline V gene, CDR1 is LGHDT and CDR2 is YNNKEL (reference sequence). The CDR3 spells CASSVPGQATGAYGYTF. The DNA of the CDR3 is TGTGCCAGCAGTGTTCCGGGACAGGCTACGGGCGCCTATGGCTACACCTTC.

This rearrangement joins TRBV12-3 or TRBV12-4 to TRBJ1-1, with D possibly being TRBD1 (6 bases). V lost 5 bases and J lost 7, with 8 bases in between. The CDR3 covers 11 residues. The CDR3 sequence is CASSPGVEAFF. In nucleotides, the CDR3 is TGTGCCAGCAGTCCAGGGGTTGAAGCTTTCTTT.

This clone was found once. The chain has TRBV28 and TRBJ2-7, with D tentatively TRBD1 (5 bases). CDR3 length: 13 residues. V was cut by 3 bases and J by 3 bases, with 9 bases left in between. Germline V gene sequence: CDR1 MDHEN, CDR2 SYDVKM. CDR3 loop: CASSLTVLYEQYF. The CDR3 DNA reads TGTGCCAGCAGTTTGACAGTTCTCTACGAGCAGTACTTC.

The chain uses TRBV20-1 and TRBJ2-3; D may be TRBD1 (6 bases). This CDR3 spans 16 amino acids. CDR1 and CDR2 (germline): DFQATT, SNEGSKA (reference sequence). Trimming removed 3 bases from V and 7 bases from J, with 23 bases in between. In DNA form, the CDR3 reads TGCAGTGCTAGTATAGGTGCAGGGGCAACGGCCAATACGCAGTATTTT. Translated: CSASIGAGATANTQYF.

This chain connects TRBV2 to TRBJ1-6; no clear D. There are 15 residues in the CDR3. Looked up from germline, CDR1 is SNHLY and CDR2 is FYNNEI. V was clipped by 2 bases and J by 8 bases, with 13 bases between them. CDR3 residues: CASSENSGSYSPLHF. CDR3 bases: TGTGCCAGCAGTGAAAACTCCGGGAGTTATTCACCCCTCCACTTT.

This clone has just a few counts. The chain couples TRBV11-2 to TRBJ1-5, with a possible D match to TRBD1 (5 bases). CDR1 is SGHAT, CDR2 FQNNGV, per germline. This CDR3 comprises 17 residues. V was pared by 0 bases and J by 4 bases, with 16 bases between. DNA of the CDR3: TGTGCCAGCAGCTTAGAAGGAGACAGAATCCAAAATCAGCCCCAGCATTTT. The encoded protein is CASSLEGDRIQNQPQHF.

The V and J genes are TRBV4-1 and TRBJ2-5; D unclear. The CDR3 totals 13 residues. With 0 bases removed from V and 6 bases from J, the gap between germline ends came to 8 bases. CDR1 and CDR2 from the germline V gene are MGHRA and YSYEKL. The CDR3 DNA is TGCGCCAGCAGCCAAGAGAGGTATCAGACCCAGTACTTC. Amino acids: CASSQERYQTQYF.

The CDR3 nucleotides read TGTGCCAGCTCATTACGAGAGATCACAGAGGGCCCCCTCGCAGAAGCTTTCTTT. Its protein is CASSLREITEGPLAEAFF. The V and J genes are TRBV18 and TRBJ1-1; D is uncertain. Trimming took off 5 bases at V and 8 bases at J, with 30 bases between the two ends. The CDR3 contains 18 residues. The germline V gene has CDR1 KGHSH and CDR2 LQKENI.

This chain uses TRBV7-2 with TRBJ2-1, with D hard to call. The CDR3 length is 13 residues. Between the trimmed V and J ends, which lost 5 bases and 9 bases, there was a span of 14 bases. The germline V gene has CDR1 SGHTA and CDR2 FQGNSA. CDR3 residues: CASSKSTVGEQFF. In DNA form, the CDR3 reads TGTGCCAGCAGCAAATCCACAGTTGGTGAGCAGTTCTTC.

The rearrangement links TRBV6-2 or TRBV6-3 to TRBJ1-4; 7 bases agree with TRBD1. V shed 4 bases, J shed 10 bases, and the junction held 9 bases outside the gene matches. Germline V gene data show CDR1 as MNHEY and CDR2 as SVGEGT. The CDR3 extends over 14 amino acids. The CDR3 here is CASSLSRGPGKLFF. The CDR3 nucleotides read TGTGCCAGCAGTTTATCAAGGGGGCCTGGAAAACTGTTTTTT.

The chain has TRBV18 and TRBJ1-1; D perhaps matches TRBD1 (5 bases). Germline V gene sequence: CDR1 KGHSH, CDR2 LQKENI. V was cut by 3 bases and J by 0 bases, with 8 bases left in between. The length of the CDR3 is 14 residues. The CDR3 sequence: CASSPRGMNTEAFF. The CDR3 nucleotides read TGTGCCAGCTCACCTCGGGGGATGAACACTGAAGCTTTCTTT.